This TCR beta chain was documented in a study of T cells after yellow fever vaccination. This clonotype was detected a few times. No antigen is known for it. This CDR3 has 16 residues. Per the germline V gene, CDR1 is LGHDT and CDR2 is YNNKEL (reference sequence). The germline V and J ends were trimmed by 0 bases and 1 base, with 13 bases remaining between them. The study's findings and limits: Most clones from primary vaccination resurfaced after the booster (under 97% CD4, around 90% CD8).

TCRdb called the 5' RACE reads again in MiXCR, with one record for every CDR3 protein. The sample has 280,000 or so distinct CDR3 sequences, about 10% seen once; the top ten hold 3% to 4%. The chain combines TRBV3-1 with TRBJ2-7; possible D gene TRBD1, 6 bases. The clonotype comes from a man aged 18 to 29 who received the YFV17D yellow fever vaccine. Sequenced here: CD4+ T cells sorted from PBMCs, sampled 5 days after the yellow fever booster vaccination. The CDR3 here is CASSQDWARGSYEQYF. In DNA form, the CDR3 reads TGTGCCAGCAGCCAAGATTGGGCCAGGGGATCCTACGAGCAGTACTTC.